This TCR beta chain was identified during a study of CD4 T cells in relation to SARS-CoV-2 and coronaviruses. Study at large: Patient ages ranged from about 21 to 72, median 38. Shared crossreactive spike epitopes were mapped to their HLA restriction.

Repertoires were generated with immunoSEQ multiplex PCR, while TCRdb's copy carries only in-frame clones and drops some. The sample includes about 39,000 clones, around 77% seen only once; the top ten take roughly 20%. Per germline, CDR1 SGHTA and CDR2 FQGNSA. The length of the CDR3 is 12 residues. The V end was cut by 2 bases, the J end by 8 bases, with 9 bases between. Sorted naive or memory CD4+ cells met CEF peptides for roughly nine days. Of note for this clone: Its target is unknown.

The rearrangement joins TRBV7-2 to TRBJ1-2; D gene ambiguous. The clonotype originates from an adult with COVID-19. Sequencing was carried out using memory CD4+ T cells from PBMCs, cultured in vitro. CDR3 loop: CASSLTPWGYTF. The CDR3 bases are TGTGCCAGCAGCTTAACCCCGTGGGGCTACACCTTC. Supplemented by reference TRBV7-2 and TRBJ1-2, the full variable domain reads GAGVSQSPSNKVTEKGKDVELRCDPISGHTALYWYRQSLGQGLEFLIYFQGNSAPDKSGLPSDRFSAERTGGSVSTLTIQRTQQEDSAVYLCASSLTPWGYTFGSGTRLTVV.